This entry lists 23 T cell receptor beta chains sequenced from one sample in a study of blood T cell repertoires in COVID-19. The table came from immunoSEQ multiplex PCR; TCRdb's copy has only in-frame clones and leaves some out. The sample holds approximately 220,000 clones, around four fifths seen once. Sample: peripheral blood. The receptors here all came from a woman between 40 and 50 years old with active or convalescent COVID-19.

V usage is TRBV28 and J usage is TRBJ2-5, with 9 bases that match TRBD2. This CDR3 region has 15 residues. The V and J ends lost 2 bases and 1 base, in that order; junction bases with no gene match: 2. Germline V gene sequence: CDR1 MDHEN, CDR2 SYDVKM. DNA for the CDR3: TGTGCCAGCAGTTTAGGCGGGGGGGGCCAAGAGACCCAGTACTTC. Its translation is CASSLGGGGQETQYF.

The chain links TRBV7-2 to TRBJ1-1; TRBD1 might be the D (5 bases). Trimming removed 1 base at V and 3 bases at J, with 12 bases between. The CDR3 is 15 amino acids. The germline gives CDR1 SGHTA, CDR2 FQGNSA. CDR3 sequence reads: CASSLVRGIDTEAFF. The CDR3 DNA reads TGTGCCAGCAGCTTAGTCCGGGGGATCGACACTGAAGCTTTCTTT.

The chain uses TRBV13 and TRBJ2-2; possibly TRBD2 for D (6 bases). The V gene's germline CDR1 is PRHDT and CDR2 FYEKMQ (reference sequence). The V end was cut by 3 bases, the J end by 15 bases, with 14 bases between. This CDR3 contains 12 residues. DNA for the CDR3: TGTGCCAGCAGCTTCAGGGACTCCACGGTGTTTTTT. This translates into CASSFRDSTVFF.

V usage is TRBV27 and J usage is TRBJ2-3; no clear D. The CDR3 has 17 residues. V was trimmed by 4 bases and J by 2 bases, leaving 19 bases between them. Germline V gene data show CDR1 as MNHEY and CDR2 as SMNVEV (reference sequence). The CDR3 bases are TGTGCCAGCAGTTCGAGGAGCACGCGAGGTCTCACAGATACGCAGTATTTT. Translated: CASSSRSTRGLTDTQYF.

The chain combines TRBV6-5 with TRBJ1-5, with 8 bases lining up with TRBD1. The junction had 7 bases not matched to a gene; V was cut back by 6 bases and J by 3 bases. In germline, CDR1 is MNHEY, CDR2 SVGAGI. The CDR3 is made up of 15 amino acids. CDR3 in DNA: TGTGCCAGCAGGCGACAGGGGATCTACAATCAGCCCCAGCATTTT. Its protein product is CASRRQGIYNQPQHF.

The genes are TRBV28 and TRBJ2-1; the D is unclear. From germline, CDR1 is MDHEN and CDR2 SYDVKM. Trimming took off 6 bases at V and 0 bases at J, with 3 bases between the two ends. This CDR3 has 12 amino acids. The DNA of the CDR3 is TGTGCCAGCAGGAGCTCCTACAATGAGCAGTTCTTC. This sequence encodes CASRSSYNEQFF.

V and J are TRBV11-3 and TRBJ1-2, with TRBD1 matching 8 bases. Trimming at V came to 2 bases and at J to 2 bases, leaving 4 bases not matched to a gene. CDR1 SGHNT and CDR2 YENEEA come from the germline V gene. This CDR3 region has 15 residues. The CDR3 sequence: CASSLLAGGNYGYTF. As DNA, the CDR3 is TGTGCCAGCAGCTTATTAGCAGGGGGCAACTATGGCTACACCTTC.

The V call is TRBV9, the J call TRBJ1-5; 9 nucleotides match TRBD1. This CDR3 contains 14 residues. Germline CDR1 reads SGDLS; CDR2 reads YYNGEE. The trim removed 3 bases at V and 5 bases at J, leaving 3 bases unmatched. The CDR3, as DNA: TGTGCCAGCAGCGCCGGGACAGGGTATCAGCCCCAGCATTTT. Translation: CASSAGTGYQPQHF.

V usage is TRBV27 and J usage is TRBJ1-2, with D unresolved. V gave up 5 bases and J gave up 5 bases, with 9 bases separating them. The CDR3 runs 12 residues. Per germline, CDR1 MNHEY and CDR2 SMNVEV (reference sequence). The CDR3 sequence is CASSPTPYGYTF. CDR3 nucleotides: TGTGCCAGCAGTCCTACCCCTTATGGCTACACCTTC.

This chain uses TRBV7-8 with TRBJ1-2, with 9 bases matching TRBD1. CDR1 is SGHVS, CDR2 FQNEAQ, per germline. The CDR3 has 15 residues. The V gene end was trimmed by 3 bases and the J gene end by 5 bases; junction bases not matched to a gene: 7. CDR3 residues: CASSFTRQGGYGYTF. The CDR3 DNA reads TGTGCCAGCAGCTTCACGAGACAGGGGGGTTATGGCTACACCTTC.

This chain uses TRBV30 with TRBJ1-4; 7 bases match TRBD1. The CDR3 contains 13 residues. The germline V gene has CDR1 GTSNPN and CDR2 SVGIG (reference sequence). The junction had 4 bases not matched to a gene; V was cut back by 2 bases and J by 7 bases. CDR3 region: CAWSRDRSEKLFF. The CDR3 nucleotides are TGTGCCTGGAGTAGGGACAGAAGTGAAAAACTGTTTTTT.

The gene calls are TRBV25-1 and TRBJ2-1; weak D call: TRBD1 (5 bases). Trimming shortened V by 4 bases and J by 6 bases, and 16 bases separated the two germline ends. The V gene's germline CDR1 is MGHDK and CDR2 SYGVNS. The CDR3 spans 15 residues. This CDR3 is CASSARQGRFNEQFF. The CDR3 DNA reads TGTGCCAGCAGTGCACGGCAGGGAAGATTCAATGAGCAGTTCTTC.

To note about this clone: The same CDR3 can be traced to other DNA sequences in this sample. The chain is built from TRBV9 and TRBJ2-7, with TRBD1 matching 10 bases. V gave up 4 bases and J gave up 3 bases; unmatched junction bases: 7. Germline V gives CDR1 SGDLS, CDR2 YYNGEE. The CDR3 sequence is 15 residues long. This chain's CDR3 is CASSLRQGANYEQYF. The CDR3 bases are TGTGCCAGCAGCTTACGACAGGGGGCCAACTACGAGCAGTACTTC.

The V gene is TRBV7-3, the J gene TRBJ1-6, with a possible D match to TRBD1 (6 bases). This CDR3 is 15 amino acids long. From germline, CDR1 is SGHTA and CDR2 FQGTGA. Between the trimmed V and J ends, which lost 5 bases and 1 base, there was a span of 9 bases. Written as DNA, the CDR3 is TGTGCCAGCAGCGCAAGGGGGTCCTATAATTCACCCCTCCACTTT. Translation: CASSARGSYNSPLHF.

The chain couples TRBV5-4 to TRBJ2-7; possible D gene TRBD2, 5 bases. The CDR3 covers 15 residues. V was clipped by 3 bases and J by 5 bases, with 18 bases between them. Germline CDR1 reads SGHNT; CDR2 reads YYREEE (reference sequence). DNA for the CDR3: TGTGCCAGCAGCTCACCCGGGATTTCAACCCACGAGCAGTACTTC. It encodes CASSSPGISTHEQYF.

The genes are TRBV2 and TRBJ1-5; 9 nucleotides agree with TRBD1. This CDR3 is built from 14 residues. The trim removed 8 bases at V and 6 bases at J, leaving 8 bases unmatched. CDR1 and CDR2 (germline): SNHLY, FYNNEI. In DNA form, the CDR3 reads TGTGCCAGCGCCGGACAGGGGTTTATTCAGCCCCAGCATTTT. Translated: CASAGQGFIQPQHF.

This clone is a singleton in its sample. V gene TRBV9 combines with J gene TRBJ2-2, with TRBD2 as a possible D gene (6 bases). The V end lost 3 bases, the J end lost 3 bases, and 9 bases lay between the germline ends. Germline V CDR1 and CDR2: SGDLS, YYNGEE. The CDR3 is 14 residues long. The CDR3 DNA follows: TGTGCCAGCAGCGCTAGCGTTGACACCGGGGAGCTGTTTTTT. Translation gives CASSASVDTGELFF. Drawing the rest from reference TRBV9 and TRBJ2-2, the complete variable domain is DSGVTQTPKHLITATGQRVTLRCSPRSGDLSVYWYQQSLDQGLQFLIQYYNGEERAKGNILERFSAQQFPDLHSELNLSSLELGDSALYFCASSASVDTGELFFGEGSRLTVL.

The genes are TRBV10-1 and TRBJ1-1, with D hard to call. The CDR3 totals 12 residues. CDR1 and CDR2 (germline): WNHNN, SYGVQD (reference sequence). Between the trimmed V and J ends, which lost 11 bases and 6 bases, there was a span of 16 bases. The CDR3 DNA reads as TGCGCCCCTCGAGTCCCATTTTCTGAAGCTTTCTTT. The encoded protein is CAPRVPFSEAFF.

The chain uses TRBV9 and TRBJ1-6; a possible D gene is TRBD1 (5 bases). There are 17 residues in the CDR3. Trimming cost V 0 bases and J 0 bases, with 10 bases left between them. Germline V gene sequence: CDR1 SGDLS, CDR2 YYNGEE. CDR3 nucleotide sequence: TGTGCCAGCAGCGTAGCGGGGGGGAACTCCTATAATTCACCCCTCCACTTT. Its protein product is CASSVAGGNSYNSPLHF.

This chain links TRBV14 with TRBJ2-1; 8 bases fit TRBD2. V trimming: 4 bases; J trimming: 5 bases; junction bases outside the gene matches: 7. Germline CDR1 is SGHDN and CDR2 is FVKESK. This CDR3 spans 15 amino acids. CDR3 DNA: TGTGCCAGCAGCCGGTGGCTAGCGGGCGACAATGAGCAGTTCTTC. This codes for CASSRWLAGDNEQFF.

This chain joins TRBV19 and TRBJ1-2; D is possibly TRBD1 (5 bases). The CDR3 extends over 16 amino acids. Trimming took 5 bases from V and 8 from J, leaving 24 bases between them. In germline, CDR1 is LNHDA, CDR2 SQIVND (reference sequence). The CDR3 DNA follows: TGTGCCAGTAGTTCGAGACAGCTCACCTCTGGGAGGGGCTACACCTTC. It codes for CASSSRQLTSGRGYTF.

This clone has a handful of counts. V usage is TRBV4-1 and J usage is TRBJ2-5; 11 bases match TRBD2. Trimming took 0 bases from V and 4 from J; bases not matched to a gene: 16. Germline loops: CDR1 MGHRA, CDR2 YSYEKL. The CDR3 consists of 20 residues. The CDR3 nucleotides read TGCGCCAGCAGCCAAGATAATAGGCTAGCGGGAGGCCCGACCCTAGAGACCCAGTACTTC. Translated, it gives CASSQDNRLAGGPTLETQYF.

This chain joins TRBV28 and TRBJ1-6; D is possibly TRBD1 (6 bases). CDR3 size: 14 residues. CDR1 MDHEN and CDR2 SYDVKM come from the germline V gene. Between the trimmed V and J ends, which lost 0 bases and 10 bases, there was a span of 10 bases. CDR3 bases: TGTGCCAGCAGTTTATGGGCAGGGGTGTCACCCCTCCACTTT. Its protein is CASSLWAGVSPLHF.